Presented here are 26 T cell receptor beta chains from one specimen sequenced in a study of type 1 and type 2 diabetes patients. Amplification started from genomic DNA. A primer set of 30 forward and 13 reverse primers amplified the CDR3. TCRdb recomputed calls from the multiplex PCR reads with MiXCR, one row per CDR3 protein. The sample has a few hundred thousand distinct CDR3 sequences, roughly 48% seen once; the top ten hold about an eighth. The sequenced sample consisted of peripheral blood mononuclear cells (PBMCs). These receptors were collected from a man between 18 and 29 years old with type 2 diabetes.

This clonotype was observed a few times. CDR3 bases: TGTGCCAGTAGTGCCCTTTCGACCGGGGAGCTGTTTTTT. It codes for CASSALSTGELFF. The rearrangement joins TRBV19 to TRBJ2-2, with D hard to call. Looked up from germline, CDR1 is LNHDA and CDR2 is SQIVND (reference sequence). This CDR3 comprises 13 residues. V shed 5 bases and J shed 5 bases, with 9 bases lying between them.

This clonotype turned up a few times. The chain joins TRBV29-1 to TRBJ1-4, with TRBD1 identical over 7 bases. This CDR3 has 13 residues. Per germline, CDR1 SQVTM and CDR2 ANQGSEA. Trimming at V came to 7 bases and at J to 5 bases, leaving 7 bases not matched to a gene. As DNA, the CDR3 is TGCAGCGCCTATGAGACAGGGAATGAAAAACTGTTTTTT. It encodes CSAYETGNEKLFF. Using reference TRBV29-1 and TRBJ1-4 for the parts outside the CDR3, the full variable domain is SAVISQKPSRDICQRGTSLTIQCQVDSQVTMMFWYRQQPGQSLTLIATANQGSEATYESGFVIDKFPISRPNLTFSTLTVSNMSPEDSSIYLCSAYETGNEKLFFGSGTQLSVL.

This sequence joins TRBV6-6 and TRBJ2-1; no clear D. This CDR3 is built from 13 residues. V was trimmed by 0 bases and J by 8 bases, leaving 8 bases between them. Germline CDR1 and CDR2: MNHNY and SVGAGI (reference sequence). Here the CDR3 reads CASSYSDVYEQFF. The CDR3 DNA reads TGTGCCAGCAGTTACTCGGACGTGTATGAGCAGTTCTTC.

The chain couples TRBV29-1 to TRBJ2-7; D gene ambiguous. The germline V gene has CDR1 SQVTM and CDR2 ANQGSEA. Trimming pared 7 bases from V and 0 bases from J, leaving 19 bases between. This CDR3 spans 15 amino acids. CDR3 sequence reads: CSDLYPGPSSYEQYF. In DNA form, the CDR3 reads TGCAGCGACCTATATCCGGGCCCGAGCTCCTACGAGCAGTACTTC.

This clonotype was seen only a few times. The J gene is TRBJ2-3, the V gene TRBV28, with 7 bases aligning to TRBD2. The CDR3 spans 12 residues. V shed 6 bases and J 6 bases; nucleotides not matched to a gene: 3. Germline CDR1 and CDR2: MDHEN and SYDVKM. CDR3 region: CASRTSWDTQYF. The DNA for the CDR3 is TGTGCCAGCAGGACTAGCTGGGATACGCAGTATTTT.

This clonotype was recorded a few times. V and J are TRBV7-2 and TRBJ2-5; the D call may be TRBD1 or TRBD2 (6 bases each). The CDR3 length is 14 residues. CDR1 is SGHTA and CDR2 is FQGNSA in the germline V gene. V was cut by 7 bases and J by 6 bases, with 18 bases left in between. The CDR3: CASTMGGQQKTQYF. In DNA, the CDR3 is TGTGCCAGCACCATGGGGGGCCAGCAAAAGACCCAGTACTTC.

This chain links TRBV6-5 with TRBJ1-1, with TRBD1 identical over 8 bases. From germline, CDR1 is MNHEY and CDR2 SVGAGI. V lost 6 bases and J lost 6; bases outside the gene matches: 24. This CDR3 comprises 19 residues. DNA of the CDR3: TGTGCCAGCAGACTCGACAGGGGAGTACTAAGGGGGGTAGGACCTGAAGCTTTCTTT. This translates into CASRLDRGVLRGVGPEAFF.

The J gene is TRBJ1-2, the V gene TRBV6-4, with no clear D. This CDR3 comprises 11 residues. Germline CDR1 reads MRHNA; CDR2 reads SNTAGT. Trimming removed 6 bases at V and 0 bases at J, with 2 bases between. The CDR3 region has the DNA TGTGCCAGCAGGGCTAACTATGGCTACACCTTC. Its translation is CASRANYGYTF.

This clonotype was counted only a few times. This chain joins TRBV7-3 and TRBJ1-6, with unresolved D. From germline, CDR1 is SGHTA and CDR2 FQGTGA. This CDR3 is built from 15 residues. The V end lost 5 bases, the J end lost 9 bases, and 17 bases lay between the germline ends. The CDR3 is CASSEIAGEVSPLHF. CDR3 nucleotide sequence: TGTGCCAGCAGCGAAATAGCAGGAGAAGTTTCACCCCTCCACTTT.

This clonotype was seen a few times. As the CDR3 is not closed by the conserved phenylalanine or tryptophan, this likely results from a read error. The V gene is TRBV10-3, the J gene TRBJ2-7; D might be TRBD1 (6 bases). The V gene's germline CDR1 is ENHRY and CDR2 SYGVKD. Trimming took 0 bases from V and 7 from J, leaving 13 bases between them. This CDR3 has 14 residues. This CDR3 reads CAISESGGQREQYL. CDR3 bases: TGTGCCATCAGTGAGTCGGGCGGACAGAGAGAGCAGTACCTC.

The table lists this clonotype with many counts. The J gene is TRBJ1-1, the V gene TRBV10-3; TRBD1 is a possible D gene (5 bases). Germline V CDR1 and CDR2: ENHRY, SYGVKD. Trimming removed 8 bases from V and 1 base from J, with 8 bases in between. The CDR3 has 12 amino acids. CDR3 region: CAIQGRNTEAFF. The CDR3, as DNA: TGTGCCATCCAGGGTCGGAACACTGAAGCTTTCTTT.

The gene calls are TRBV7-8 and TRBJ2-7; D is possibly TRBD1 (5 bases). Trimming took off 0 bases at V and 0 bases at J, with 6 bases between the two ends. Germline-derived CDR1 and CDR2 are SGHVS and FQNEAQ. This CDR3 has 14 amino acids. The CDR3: CASSLAQASYEQYF. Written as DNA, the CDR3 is TGTGCCAGCAGCTTAGCACAGGCCTCCTACGAGCAGTACTTC.

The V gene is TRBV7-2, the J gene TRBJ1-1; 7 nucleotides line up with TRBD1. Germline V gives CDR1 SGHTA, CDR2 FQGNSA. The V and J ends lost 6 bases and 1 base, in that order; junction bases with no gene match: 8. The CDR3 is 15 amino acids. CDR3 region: CASSLNRGWNTEAFF. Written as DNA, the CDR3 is TGTGCCAGCAGTTTAAACAGGGGTTGGAACACTGAAGCTTTCTTT.

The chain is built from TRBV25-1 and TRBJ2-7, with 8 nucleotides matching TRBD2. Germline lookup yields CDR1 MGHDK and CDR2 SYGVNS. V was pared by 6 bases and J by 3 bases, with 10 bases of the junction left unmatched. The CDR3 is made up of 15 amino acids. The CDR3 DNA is TGTGCCAGCAGCTCCACTAGCGGTAAACTCTACGAGCAGTACTTC. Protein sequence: CASSSTSGKLYEQYF.

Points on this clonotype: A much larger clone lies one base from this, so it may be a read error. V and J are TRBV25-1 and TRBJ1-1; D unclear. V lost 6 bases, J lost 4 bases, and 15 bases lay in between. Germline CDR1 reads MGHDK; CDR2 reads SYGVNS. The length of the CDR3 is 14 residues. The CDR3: CASSPLLGSTEAFF. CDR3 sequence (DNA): TGTGCCAGCAGCCCACTTCTAGGGAGCACTGAAGCTTTCTTT.

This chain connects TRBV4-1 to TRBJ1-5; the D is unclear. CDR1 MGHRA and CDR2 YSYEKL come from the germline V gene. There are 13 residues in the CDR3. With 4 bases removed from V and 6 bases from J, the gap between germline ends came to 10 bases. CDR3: CASSRVLGQPQHF. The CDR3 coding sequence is TGCGCCAGCAGCCGCGTGCTAGGTCAGCCCCAGCATTTT.

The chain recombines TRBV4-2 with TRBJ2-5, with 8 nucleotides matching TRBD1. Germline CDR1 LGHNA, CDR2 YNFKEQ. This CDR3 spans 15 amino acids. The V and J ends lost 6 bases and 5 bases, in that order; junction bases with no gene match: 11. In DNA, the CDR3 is TGTGCCAGCAGTGGACAGGGTCGGGGGTGGGAGACCCAGTACTTC. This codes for CASSGQGRGWETQYF.

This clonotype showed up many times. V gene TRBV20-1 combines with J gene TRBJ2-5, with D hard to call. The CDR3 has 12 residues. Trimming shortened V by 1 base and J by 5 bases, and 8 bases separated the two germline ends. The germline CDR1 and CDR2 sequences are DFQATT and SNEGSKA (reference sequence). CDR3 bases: TGCAGTGCTAGAGTTCTCCGGGAGACCCAGTACTTC. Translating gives CSARVLRETQYF.

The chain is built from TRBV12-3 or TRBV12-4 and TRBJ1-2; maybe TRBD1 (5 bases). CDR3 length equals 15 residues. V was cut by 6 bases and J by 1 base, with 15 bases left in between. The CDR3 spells CASRMGLGGNYGYTF. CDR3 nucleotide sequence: TGTGCCAGCAGAATGGGGCTGGGGGGTAACTATGGCTACACCTTC.

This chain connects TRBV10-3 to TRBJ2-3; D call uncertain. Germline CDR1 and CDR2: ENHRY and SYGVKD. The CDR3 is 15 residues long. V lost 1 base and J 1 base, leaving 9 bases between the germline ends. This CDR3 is CAISEWLLGTDTQYF. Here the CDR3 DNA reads TGTGCCATCAGTGAGTGGCTGCTCGGCACAGATACGCAGTATTTT.

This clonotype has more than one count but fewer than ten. DNA for the CDR3: TGTGCCAGCAGCATCGGGACAGGGAGAGAACAGGGCTACACCTTC. It yields the protein CASSIGTGREQGYTF. The chain has TRBV6-1 and TRBJ1-2; 9 bases agree with TRBD1. Germline trimming cut 6 bases from V and 8 bases from J; bases unmatched to any gene: 13. Germline loops: CDR1 MNHNS, CDR2 SASEGT. CDR3 size: 15 residues.

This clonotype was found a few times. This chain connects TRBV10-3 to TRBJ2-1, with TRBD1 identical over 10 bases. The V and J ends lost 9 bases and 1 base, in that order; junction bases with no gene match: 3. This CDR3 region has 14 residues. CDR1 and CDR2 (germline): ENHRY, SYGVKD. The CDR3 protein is CAMRGQGSYNEQFF. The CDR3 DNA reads TGTGCCATGAGGGGACAGGGGTCCTACAATGAGCAGTTCTTC.

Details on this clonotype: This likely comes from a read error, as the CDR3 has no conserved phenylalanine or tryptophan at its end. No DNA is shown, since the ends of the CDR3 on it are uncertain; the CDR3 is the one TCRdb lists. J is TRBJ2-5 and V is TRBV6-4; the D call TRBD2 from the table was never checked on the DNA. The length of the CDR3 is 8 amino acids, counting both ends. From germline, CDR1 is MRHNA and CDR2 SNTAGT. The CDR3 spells CASRGSGA.

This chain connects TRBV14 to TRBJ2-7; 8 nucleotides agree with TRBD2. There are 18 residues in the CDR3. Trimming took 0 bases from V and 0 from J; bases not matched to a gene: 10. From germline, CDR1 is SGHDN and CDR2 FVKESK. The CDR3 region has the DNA TGTGCCAGCAGCCAAGAGGTTAGCGGGACCGATCTCTCCTACGAGCAGTACTTC. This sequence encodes CASSQEVSGTDLSYEQYF.

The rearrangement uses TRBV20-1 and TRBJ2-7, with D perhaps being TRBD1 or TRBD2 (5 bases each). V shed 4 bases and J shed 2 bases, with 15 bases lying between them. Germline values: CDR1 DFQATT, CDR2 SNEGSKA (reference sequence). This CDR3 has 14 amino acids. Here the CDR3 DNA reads TGCAGTGCTACTGGGGACGGCAAACCCTACGAGCAGTACTTC. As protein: CSATGDGKPYEQYF.

The CDR3 nucleotides read TGCAGTGCGGATAGGGACGAGCAGTACTTC. The encoded protein is CSADRDEQYF. This rearrangement joins TRBV20-1 to TRBJ2-7; D ambiguous. The CDR3 length is 10 residues. Germline lookup yields CDR1 DFQATT and CDR2 SNEGSKA (reference sequence). Trimming pared 6 bases from V and 5 bases from J, leaving 8 bases between.